These T cell receptor beta chains were read from a single sample in a study of shared clonotypes between healthy human individuals. Here immunoSEQ multiplex PCR was the method, and the copy in TCRdb shows in-frame clones only, minus some. The sample has hundreds of thousands of clones; about three quarters are singletons. The sequencing input was PBMCs. Every receptor here comes from a woman between 40 and 50 years old in good health. Some clones in this sample may be carry-over from other donors' samples. The CDR3 runs from the conserved cysteine through the conserved F or W. Each record gives: CDR3 DNA, CDR3 protein, D gene, clone size, J gene, V gene. A D gene is named only where the DNA matches it firmly. A row's size may be missing; if present it is once, few, many or a size class.

cdr3_nt: TGTGCCAGCAGCTTGTGGGATACGCAGTATTTT; cdr3_aa: CASSLWDTQYF; d_call: NA; clone_size: once; j_call: TRBJ2-3; v_call: TRBV7-9
cdr3_nt: TGTGCCAGCAGCTCCAGGTCGAATCAGCCCCAGCATTTT; cdr3_aa: CASSSRSNQPQHF; d_call: NA; clone_size: NA; j_call: TRBJ1-5; v_call: TRBV5-8
cdr3_nt: TGCGCCAGCAGCTTTGAACCGACCATTGAGCAGTTCTTC; cdr3_aa: CASSFEPTIEQFF; d_call: NA; clone_size: once; j_call: TRBJ2-1; v_call: TRBV5-1
cdr3_nt: TGTGCCAGCAGCCAAGCCCCATCCTACGAGCAGTACTTC; cdr3_aa: CASSQAPSYEQYF; d_call: NA; clone_size: once; j_call: TRBJ2-7; v_call: TRBV28
cdr3_nt: TGTGCCAGCATAGGGGGGGTCACCTACAATGAGCAGTTCTTC; cdr3_aa: CASIGGVTYNEQFF; d_call: NA; clone_size: NA; j_call: TRBJ2-1; v_call: TRBV28
cdr3_nt: TGTGCCTGGAACCCCGGACAGAGGGTTTTCTACGAGCAGTACTTC; cdr3_aa: CAWNPGQRVFYEQYF; d_call: NA; clone_size: NA; j_call: TRBJ2-7; v_call: TRBV30
cdr3_nt: TGTGCCAGCAGTTTGGTTAGGACCAATGAGCAGTTCTTC; cdr3_aa: CASSLVRTNEQFF; d_call: NA; clone_size: once; j_call: TRBJ2-1; v_call: TRBV27
cdr3_nt: TGTGCCAGCAGCCCCCGGGACAGGGGGTCATACGAGCAGTACTTC; cdr3_aa: CASSPRDRGSYEQYF; d_call: TRBD1; clone_size: NA; j_call: TRBJ2-7; v_call: TRBV7-8
cdr3_nt: TGCGCCAGCAGCAGCAACAGGGGCACAGATACGCAGTATTTT; cdr3_aa: CASSSNRGTDTQYF; d_call: NA; clone_size: NA; j_call: TRBJ2-3; v_call: TRBV5-1
cdr3_nt: TGCGCCAGCAGTGGGGCCAATGAGCAGTTCTTC; cdr3_aa: CASSGANEQFF; d_call: NA; clone_size: NA; j_call: TRBJ2-1; v_call: TRBV10-2
cdr3_nt: TGTGCCAGCAGTGATAAAACAGGGCCGGGGATGAACACTGAAGCTTTCTTT; cdr3_aa: CASSDKTGPGMNTEAFF; d_call: NA; clone_size: NA; j_call: TRBJ1-1; v_call: TRBV6-4
cdr3_nt: TGTGCCAGCAGTTCGGGACTTCGGAGTGCTTTCTTT; cdr3_aa: CASSSGLRSAFF; d_call: NA; clone_size: NA; j_call: TRBJ1-1; v_call: TRBV28
cdr3_nt: TGTGCCAGCAGAACTAGCGGGAGCTTTTTGGAGACCCAGTACTTC; cdr3_aa: CASRTSGSFLETQYF; d_call: TRBD2; clone_size: few; j_call: TRBJ2-5; v_call: TRBV6-1
cdr3_nt: TGTGCCAGCAGTGAACGGGCTAGCGGGAGCTACGAGCAGTACTTC; cdr3_aa: CASSERASGSYEQYF; d_call: TRBD2; clone_size: NA; j_call: TRBJ2-7; v_call: TRBV2
cdr3_nt: TGTGCCTGGAGACTCGGACTAGCGGGATTGGCAGATACGCAGTATTTT; cdr3_aa: CAWRLGLAGLADTQYF; d_call: TRBD2; clone_size: many; j_call: TRBJ2-3; v_call: TRBV30
cdr3_nt: TGTGCCAGTAGTATTTATAGGGATTATAACTATGGCTACACCTTC; cdr3_aa: CASSIYRDYNYGYTF; d_call: NA; clone_size: NA; j_call: TRBJ1-2; v_call: TRBV19
cdr3_nt: TGTGCCAGCGTCTCGAATATGAACACTGAAGCTTTCTTT; cdr3_aa: CASVSNMNTEAFF; d_call: NA; clone_size: NA; j_call: TRBJ1-1; v_call: TRBV6-5
cdr3_nt: TGTGCCAGCTCACCAGTAGTCGGCGGAGTAGAGCAGTTCTTC; cdr3_aa: CASSPVVGGVEQFF; d_call: NA; clone_size: NA; j_call: TRBJ2-1; v_call: TRBV18
cdr3_nt: TGTGCCAGTGGAAGGGAGTACGAGCAGTACTTC; cdr3_aa: CASGREYEQYF; d_call: NA; clone_size: many; j_call: TRBJ2-7; v_call: TRBV6-5
cdr3_nt: TGTGCCAGCAGTGAAAGGAGGGGTATAGACACTGAAGCTTTCTTT; cdr3_aa: CASSERRGIDTEAFF; d_call: NA; clone_size: NA; j_call: TRBJ1-1; v_call: TRBV6-1
cdr3_nt: TGCAGCGTTTGGGGGACTGGCTCCTACAATGAGCAGTTCTTC; cdr3_aa: CSVWGTGSYNEQFF; d_call: NA; clone_size: NA; j_call: TRBJ2-1; v_call: TRBV29-1
cdr3_nt: TGTGCCAGCAGGGCCGGGACTAGCGGGAACAATGAGCAGTTCTTC; cdr3_aa: CASRAGTSGNNEQFF; d_call: TRBD2; clone_size: NA; j_call: TRBJ2-1; v_call: TRBV2
cdr3_nt: TGTGCCAGTAGTGCAGGGACATGGGGGTTTCAGCCCCAGCATTTT; cdr3_aa: CASSAGTWGFQPQHF; d_call: NA; clone_size: few; j_call: TRBJ1-5; v_call: TRBV19
cdr3_nt: TGTGCCACCAGCAGAGATGCAGGACTAGTGGGTGAGCAGTTCTTC; cdr3_aa: CATSRDAGLVGEQFF; d_call: TRBD2; clone_size: many; j_call: TRBJ2-1; v_call: TRBV15
cdr3_nt: TGTGCCAGCAGCAGAGCGGGAGGGTACGAGCAGTACTTC; cdr3_aa: CASSRAGGYEQYF; d_call: TRBD2; clone_size: NA; j_call: TRBJ2-7; v_call: TRBV5-6
cdr3_nt: TGCGCCAGCAGCCCAGACAGGGGGCAGGGGGAGCAGTACTTC; cdr3_aa: CASSPDRGQGEQYF; d_call: TRBD1; clone_size: NA; j_call: TRBJ2-7; v_call: TRBV5-1
cdr3_nt: TGTGCCAGCAGTGGGAGGCCTCAAGAGACCCAGTACTTC; cdr3_aa: CASSGRPQETQYF; d_call: NA; clone_size: NA; j_call: TRBJ2-5; v_call: TRBV2
cdr3_nt: TGTGCCAGCAGTGACCAAAGCGGGAGCGGCTACAATGAGCAGTTCTTC; cdr3_aa: CASSDQSGSGYNEQFF; d_call: TRBD2; clone_size: NA; j_call: TRBJ2-1; v_call: TRBV6-4
cdr3_nt: TGTGCCAGCAGCTTAGACGGCGGGAGCCCCCGCTACGAGCAGTACTTC; cdr3_aa: CASSLDGGSPRYEQYF; d_call: TRBD2; clone_size: NA; j_call: TRBJ2-7; v_call: TRBV7-2
cdr3_nt: TGTGCCAGCAGCTTAATAGGCGGACTAGCGGCAAATGAGCAGTTCTTC; cdr3_aa: CASSLIGGLAANEQFF; d_call: TRBD2; clone_size: NA; j_call: TRBJ2-1; v_call: TRBV7-3
cdr3_nt: TGTGCCAGCAGCGTAGGGACAGTTCCTAACTATGGCTACACCTTC; cdr3_aa: CASSVGTVPNYGYTF; d_call: NA; clone_size: once; j_call: TRBJ1-2; v_call: TRBV9
cdr3_nt: TGTGCCTGGGGCCTGCGGGGGGGTCAGCCCCAGCATTTT; cdr3_aa: CAWGLRGGQPQHF; d_call: NA; clone_size: NA; j_call: TRBJ1-5; v_call: TRBV30
cdr3_nt: TGTGCCAGCAGCTTAGCGTGGGGACAGTCTAACTATGGCTACACCTTC; cdr3_aa: CASSLAWGQSNYGYTF; d_call: TRBD1; clone_size: NA; j_call: TRBJ1-2; v_call: TRBV7-2
cdr3_nt: TGTGCCAGCACACTTGGCCTAGCGGGATACACCGGGGAGCTGTTTTTT; cdr3_aa: CASTLGLAGYTGELFF; d_call: TRBD2; clone_size: NA; j_call: TRBJ2-2; v_call: TRBV28
cdr3_nt: TGTGCCAGTAGTTCCACAGGGATGGCTAACTATGGCTACACCTTC; cdr3_aa: CASSSTGMANYGYTF; d_call: NA; clone_size: NA; j_call: TRBJ1-2; v_call: TRBV19
cdr3_nt: TGTGCCAGCAGCGGGGCGGCTAGCGGGAGCCCCTACAATGAGCAGTTCTTC; cdr3_aa: CASSGAASGSPYNEQFF; d_call: TRBD2; clone_size: NA; j_call: TRBJ2-1; v_call: TRBV9
cdr3_nt: TGTGCCAGCAGCCCCCAAGCGGGAGCGACCGGGGAGCTGTTTTTT; cdr3_aa: CASSPQAGATGELFF; d_call: TRBD2; clone_size: NA; j_call: TRBJ2-2; v_call: TRBV7-2
cdr3_nt: TGTGCCAGCAGCCAGAGGGTGTCCCGGGACTTCTCCTACAATGAGCAGTTCTTC; cdr3_aa: CASSQRVSRDFSYNEQFF; d_call: NA; clone_size: NA; j_call: TRBJ2-1; v_call: TRBV4-2
cdr3_nt: TGTGCCAGCAGTGAGAGTATTAGGTTGGCAGGGGGCTTCAACACCGGGGAGCTGTTTTTT; cdr3_aa: CASSESIRLAGGFNTGELFF; d_call: TRBD1; clone_size: NA; j_call: TRBJ2-2; v_call: TRBV2